The 11 T cell receptor beta chains in this list originate from one sample, sequenced in a study of shared clonotypes between healthy human individuals. Using immunoSEQ multiplex PCR, the repertoire was profiled, and TCRdb retains in-frame clones only, with some absent. The sample holds some 2,500,000 clones, 93% seen once. Sequenced sample: naive CD4+ T cells from PBMCs. Subset in this sample: CD45RA+ positively selected. The receptor set was obtained from a man aged 18 to 30 in good health. Some clones in this sample may be carry-over from other donors' samples.

CDR3 protein: CASSQRGHTNTEAFF. The CDR3 region has the DNA TGTGCCAGCAGCCAACGGGGACATACGAACACTGAAGCTTTCTTT. The chain carries TRBV28 and TRBJ1-1; a weak D match, TRBD1 (6 bases). CDR1 MDHEN and CDR2 SYDVKM come from the germline V gene. CDR3 length equals 15 residues. Trimming took 6 bases from V and 1 from J, leaving 15 bases between them.

The V gene is TRBV28, the J gene TRBJ1-2; 8 bases line up with TRBD1. Trimming cost V 6 bases and J 9 bases; bases outside gene matches: 6. The CDR3 extends over 12 amino acids. CDR1 is MDHEN and CDR2 is SYDVKM in the germline V gene. This CDR3 is CASRYRQGSYTF. In nucleotides, the CDR3 is TGTGCCAGCAGGTATAGACAGGGGAGCTACACCTTC.

The chain is built from TRBV11-2 and TRBJ2-1, with 11 nucleotides matching TRBD2. Germline trimming cut 2 bases from V and 7 bases from J; bases unmatched to any gene: 4. The CDR3 has 15 amino acids. Germline CDR1 SGHAT, CDR2 FQNNGV. CDR3 loop: CASSLKLAGANEQFF. In DNA form, the CDR3 reads TGTGCCAGCAGCTTAAAACTAGCGGGAGCGAATGAGCAGTTCTTC.

V is TRBV30 and J is TRBJ1-5; 7 bases are a match to TRBD1. The V gene end was trimmed by 0 bases and the J gene end by 0 bases; junction bases not matched to a gene: 2. Germline values: CDR1 GTSNPN, CDR2 SVGIG (reference sequence). The CDR3 covers 15 residues. For the CDR3, the DNA is TGTGCCTGGAGTGTACAGGGGAATAGCAATCAGCCCCAGCATTTT. Protein product: CAWSVQGNSNQPQHF. The complete variable domain, with remaining parts taken from reference TRBV30 and TRBJ1-5, reads SQTIHQWPATLVQPVGSPLSLECTVEGTSNPNLYWYRQAAGRGLQLLFYSVGIGQISSEVPQNLSASRPQDRQFILSSKKLLLSDSGFYLCAWSVQGNSNQPQHFGDGTRLSIL.

This chain links TRBV2 with TRBJ2-7; a possible D gene is TRBD1 (6 bases). CDR1 and CDR2 (germline): SNHLY, FYNNEI. This CDR3 region has 12 residues. The V and J ends lost 10 bases and 3 bases respectively, with 13 bases between them. The CDR3 DNA follows: TGTGCCAACGGACAGTTTAACTACGAGCAGTACTTC. Its protein product is CANGQFNYEQYF.

The chain has TRBV28 and TRBJ2-1, with 8 bases lining up with TRBD2. The length of the CDR3 is 15 residues. The V and J ends lost 0 bases and 7 bases, in that order; junction bases with no gene match: 5. Germline values: CDR1 MDHEN, CDR2 SYDVKM. The CDR3 nucleotides read TGTGCCAGCAGTTTATGGGGGGCGGGAGGAAATGAGCAGTTCTTC. It codes for CASSLWGAGGNEQFF. Full variable domain (outside the CDR3, taken from reference TRBV28 and TRBJ2-1): DVKVTQSSRYLVKRTGEKVFLECVQDMDHENMFWYRQDPGLGLRLIYFSYDVKMKEKGDIPEGYSVSREKKERFSLILESASTNQTSMYLCASSLWGAGGNEQFFGPGTRLTVL.

The V gene is TRBV28, the J gene TRBJ2-1; 9 bases line up with TRBD1. The J segment lost 3 bases and the V segment lost 8 bases, leaving 11 bases of the junction unmatched. The germline CDR1 and CDR2 sequences are MDHEN and SYDVKM. There are 16 residues in the CDR3. CDR3 sequence reads: CASSITGTGSYNEQFF. The CDR3 DNA sequence: TGTGCCAGCTCAATTACGGGGACAGGGAGCTACAATGAGCAGTTCTTC.

The V and J genes are TRBV6-1 and TRBJ1-1; D unresolved. The CDR3 runs 14 residues. The germline CDR1 and CDR2 sequences are MNHNS and SASEGT. V lost 2 bases to trimming and J lost 3 bases, with 10 bases between them. CDR3 protein: CASSEQLAYTEAFF. In DNA, the CDR3 is TGTGCCAGCAGTGAACAGTTGGCTTACACTGAAGCTTTCTTT.

This clone was observed a single time. This chain uses TRBV6-4 with TRBJ2-1; 10 bases map to TRBD2. V lost 6 bases and J lost 8; bases outside the gene matches: 13. Germline V gene sequence: CDR1 MRHNA, CDR2 SNTAGT. The CDR3 spans 16 residues. The CDR3 DNA reads TGTGCCAGCAGCCAGCGGGGGGGCAGCGGGAGCGATGAGCAGTTCTTC. Translating gives CASSQRGGSGSDEQFF.

This clone was observed once. The chain recombines TRBV4-1 with TRBJ1-2; D possibly corresponds to TRBD1 (6 bases). V was shortened by 4 bases and J by 7 bases, with 16 bases between the two germline ends. Germline values: CDR1 MGHRA, CDR2 YSYEKL. The CDR3 loop spans 14 amino acids. The CDR3 coding sequence is TGCGCCAGCAGCCCGGAGGGACCAGGGGCTGGCTACACCTTC. Residues: CASSPEGPGAGYTF.

J is TRBJ1-2 and V is TRBV27; 7 nucleotides line up with TRBD1. V lost 2 bases, J lost 7 bases, and 7 bases stayed unmatched. The CDR3 runs to 14 residues. The germline gives CDR1 MNHEY, CDR2 SMNVEV (reference sequence). In DNA, the CDR3 is TGTGCCAGCAGTTTAGGCAGGGGGATACCTGGCTACACCTTC. As protein: CASSLGRGIPGYTF.